This record covers a single TCR beta chain. This sample was included in a study of blood T cell repertoires in COVID-19. Study as a whole: Material from acute and convalescent COVID-19 was sourced from the United States, Italy and Spain. Sample material is recorded as cDNA or gDNA derived from T cells, B-cell-depleted T cells, or PBMCs.

Original methodology: Amplification of reference gene primers was used by the study to estimate nucleated cell counts. Assay: immunoSEQ multiplex PCR; the TCRdb copy retains only in-frame clones and omits some. The D gene and trimming were derived from the DNA, and the V and J assignments and clone size from that table. The table has 450,000 to 500,000 clones, approximately 85% seen once. This CDR3 region has 15 residues. Germline loops: CDR1 GTSNPN, CDR2 SVGIG (reference sequence). Trimming took 3 bases from V and 0 from J, leaving 9 bases between them. The receptor's source is a human donor in a cohort sampled during active COVID-19. The sample taken for sequencing was peripheral blood. The chain links TRBV30 to TRBJ2-6, with D tentatively TRBD2 (6 bases). Here the CDR3 DNA reads TGTGCCTGGAGCCTCGGGGGCTCTGGGGCCAACGTCCTGACTTTC. Encoded protein: CAWSLGGSGANVLTF.